This T cell receptor beta chain was retrieved from a study of blood T cell repertoires in COVID-19. The wider study: The United States, Italy and Spain supplied acute and convalescent COVID-19 samples. Sample material is recorded as cDNA or gDNA derived from T cells, B-cell-depleted T cells, or PBMCs.

Per the authors' pipeline: Counts of nucleated cells, estimated from reference gene primer amplification, were obtained. Generated by immunoSEQ multiplex PCR, the TCRdb table keeps only in-frame clones and is missing some. V and J calls and clone size are those listed in that table; D and trimming were worked out from the DNA. The data hold 200,000 to 250,000 clones, with roughly 80% observed a single time. The CDR3 loop spans 15 amino acids. Germline V gives CDR1 SGHDT, CDR2 YYEEEE. The ends were cut back, 1 base at V and 3 bases at J, with 11 bases in the middle. The sequence was obtained from a woman of 80 years or more with acute or convalescent COVID-19. The V gene is TRBV5-6, the J gene TRBJ1-5; tentative D call: TRBD1 (6 bases). Sequences were obtained from peripheral blood. CDR3 DNA sequence: TGTGCCAGCAGCTTGTGGGGGGGCAACAATCAGCCCCAGCATTTT. Its protein product is CASSLWGGNNQPQHF.